These 9 T cell receptor beta chains share one sample of origin, sequenced in a study of siplizumab effects on memory and regulatory T cells. Method: immunoSEQ multiplex PCR; TCRdb's copy keeps in-frame clones and lacks some. The profile shows about 120,000 clones, around 94% of them singletons. The specimen was non-Treg CD4+ T cells sorted from blood. The source of these receptors is a human donor in good health.

This clone was seen once. The rearrangement joins TRBV5-8 to TRBJ2-5; D is undetermined. The CDR3 covers 15 residues. The germline V gene encodes CDR1 SGHTS and CDR2 YDEGEE. V was shortened by 4 bases and J by 1 base, with 14 bases between the two germline ends. CDR3 sequence (DNA): TGTGCCAGCAGCCAACGGGCTACCTTCCAAGAGACCCAGTACTTC. This codes for CASSQRATFQETQYF.

The V gene is TRBV4-1, the J gene TRBJ1-3, with unresolved D. Trimming pared 0 bases from V and 0 bases from J, leaving 15 bases between. The CDR3 spans 18 residues. Germline values: CDR1 MGHRA, CDR2 YSYEKL. Written as DNA, the CDR3 is TGCGCCAGCAGCCAAGATTATCAACGGATCCTCTCTGGAAACACCATATATTTT. Protein sequence: CASSQDYQRILSGNTIYF.

The J gene is TRBJ1-3, the V gene TRBV19; D is undetermined. Trimming removed 9 bases from V and 0 bases from J, with 18 bases in between. Per the germline V gene, CDR1 is LNHDA and CDR2 is SQIVND (reference sequence). The CDR3 is made up of 16 amino acids. The CDR3 spells CASRRTALDSGNTIYF. CDR3 bases: TGTGCCAGCCGGAGGACTGCCCTAGACTCTGGAAACACCATATATTTT.

The count of this clone is one. This rearrangement joins TRBV7-9 to TRBJ2-7; D gene uncertain. CDR1 is SEHNR and CDR2 is FQNEAQ in the germline V gene (reference sequence). The ends were cut back, 3 bases at V and 3 bases at J, with 9 bases in the middle. This CDR3 contains 13 residues. CDR3 DNA: TGTGCCAGCAGCTTTGGTGCTGGCTACGAGCAGTACTTC. Protein: CASSFGAGYEQYF.

A word on this clone: The junction shows a germline mismatch at one end, possibly a read error. The chain has TRBV5-1 and TRBJ2-7; TRBD1 might be the D (7 bases). Germline values: CDR1 SGHRS, CDR2 YFSETQ. The CDR3 totals 12 residues. The CDR3 here is CASSRGTDEQYF. DNA for the CDR3: TGTGCCAGCAGCCGCGGGACAGACGAGCAGTACTTC.

This clone was seen only once. The chain has TRBV9 and TRBJ2-7; the match to TRBD2 covers 10 bases. V dropped 0 bases and J dropped 3; count of bases not matched to a gene: 3. CDR3 size: 15 residues. CDR1 and CDR2 (germline): SGDLS, YYNGEE. In DNA, the CDR3 is TGTGCCAGCAGCGTAGGCCCTAGCGGGAGCTACGAGCAGTACTTC. This codes for CASSVGPSGSYEQYF.

The chain links TRBV2 to TRBJ2-2; D not resolved. CDR1 and CDR2 (germline): SNHLY, FYNNEI. This CDR3 comprises 14 residues. V shed 2 bases and J shed 1 base, with 5 bases lying between them. This CDR3 reads CASSEIQNTGELFF. The CDR3 DNA sequence: TGTGCCAGCAGTGAAATTCAGAACACCGGGGAGCTGTTTTTT.

The genes are TRBV6-6 and TRBJ1-1; TRBD1 is a possible D gene (5 bases). Germline CDR1 and CDR2: MNHNY and SVGAGI (reference sequence). There are 14 residues in the CDR3. V dropped 5 bases and J dropped 1 base, with 11 bases sitting between them. In DNA, the CDR3 is TGTGCCAGCAGTCCAGGCGGGGGGAACACTGAAGCTTTCTTT. It yields the protein CASSPGGGNTEAFF.

This chain links TRBV6-4 with TRBJ2-1; D may be TRBD1 or TRBD2 (5 bases each). Germline V CDR1 and CDR2: MRHNA, SNTAGT. V dropped 2 bases and J dropped 9 bases, with 5 bases sitting between them. The CDR3 spans 11 residues. CDR3 nucleotide sequence: TGTGCCAGCAGTGACGGGGGTGAGCAGTTCTTC. Translated, it gives CASSDGGEQFF.